Listed below are T cell receptor beta chains from one sample, sequenced in a study of post-analysis software for immune sequencing data. TCRdb re-called the PCR reads with MiXCR, one entry per CDR3 protein. This table holds about 460,000 distinct CDR3 sequences, nearly 45% found once. Sequenced sample: blood. These receptors all stem from a girl aged 5-17 years with multiple sclerosis. Both conserved end residues are part of each CDR3. A D gene is named only where the DNA matches it firmly. Size tells how often a clone was seen (once, few, many) or the class of an expanded clone, and some rows leave it out.

J gene: TRBJ2-6; D gene: NA; V gene: TRBV5-1; clone size: NA; CDR3 protein: CASSLLTGQPFSGANVLTF; CDR3 DNA: TGCGCCAGCAGCTTGTTAACGGGACAACCCTTCTCTGGGGCCAACGTCCTGACTTTC
J gene: TRBJ2-2; D gene: NA; V gene: TRBV7-9; clone size: once; CDR3 protein: CASSPAQGTAGELFF; CDR3 DNA: TGTGCCAGCAGCCCCGCACAGGGTACCGCCGGGGAGCTGTTTTTT
J gene: TRBJ1-2; D gene: NA; V gene: TRBV12-3/TRBV12-4; clone size: NA; CDR3 protein: CASSLEGTINYGYTF; CDR3 DNA: TGTGCCAGCAGTTTGGAGGGGACCATCAACTATGGCTACACCTTC
J gene: TRBJ2-7; D gene: NA; V gene: TRBV21-1; clone size: few; CDR3 protein: CALDTIYEQYF; CDR3 DNA: TGTGCCCTGGACACAATCTACGAGCAGTACTTC
J gene: TRBJ2-7; D gene: NA; V gene: TRBV14; clone size: NA; CDR3 protein: CASSQVQGSSYEQYF; CDR3 DNA: TGTGCCAGCAGCCAAGTTCAGGGGAGCTCCTACGAGCAGTACTTC
J gene: TRBJ1-1; D gene: NA; V gene: TRBV28; clone size: NA; CDR3 protein: CASSSPGHSTEAFF; CDR3 DNA: TGTGCCAGCAGCTCCCCTGGGCATTCCACTGAAGCTTTCTTT
J gene: TRBJ1-1; D gene: NA; V gene: TRBV4-2; clone size: NA; CDR3 protein: CASSQDLGAGDTEAFF; CDR3 DNA: TGTGCCAGCAGCCAAGATTTGGGGGCCGGGGACACTGAAGCTTTCTTT
J gene: TRBJ2-1; D gene: NA; V gene: TRBV12-3/TRBV12-4; clone size: NA; CDR3 protein: CASSLVGGESNEQFF; CDR3 DNA: TGTGCCAGCAGTTTAGTCGGCGGGGAGAGCAATGAGCAGTTCTTC
J gene: TRBJ2-1; D gene: NA; V gene: TRBV20-1; clone size: NA; CDR3 protein: CIARKSSSSYNEQFF; CDR3 DNA: TGCATTGCTAGAAAGTCGTCGAGCTCCTACAATGAGCAGTTCTTC
J gene: TRBJ2-1; D gene: TRBD2; V gene: TRBV11-2; clone size: NA; CDR3 protein: CASSGLAGRNNEQFF; CDR3 DNA: TGTGCCAGCAGCGGACTAGCGGGAAGGAACAATGAGCAGTTCTTC
J gene: TRBJ2-2; D gene: NA; V gene: TRBV18; clone size: NA; CDR3 protein: CASSPRRGTGELFF; CDR3 DNA: TGTGCCAGCTCACCAAGAAGGGGCACCGGGGAGCTGTTTTTT
J gene: TRBJ1-2; D gene: NA; V gene: TRBV24-1; clone size: NA; CDR3 protein: CATSDIYGYTF; CDR3 DNA: TGTGCCACCAGTGATATCTATGGCTACACCTTC
J gene: TRBJ2-7; D gene: NA; V gene: TRBV28; clone size: few; CDR3 protein: CASSLFLEGGTFSYEQYF; CDR3 DNA: TGTGCCAGCAGTTTATTCCTTGAAGGGGGAACCTTCTCCTACGAGCAGTACTTC
J gene: TRBJ2-1; D gene: TRBD1; V gene: TRBV20-1; clone size: few; CDR3 protein: CSARRGQGAGEQFF; CDR3 DNA: TGCAGTGCTAGAAGGGGGCAGGGGGCAGGTGAGCAGTTCTTC
J gene: TRBJ2-3; D gene: NA; V gene: TRBV20-1; clone size: NA; CDR3 protein: CSARSGQNTQYF; CDR3 DNA: TGCAGTGCTAGAAGCGGACAAAATACGCAGTATTTT
J gene: TRBJ2-7; D gene: TRBD2; V gene: TRBV5-1; clone size: once; CDR3 protein: CASSRTGTSENEQYF; CDR3 DNA: TGCGCCAGCAGCCGAACCGGGACTAGCGAAAACGAGCAGTACTTC
J gene: TRBJ2-7; D gene: NA; V gene: TRBV20-1; clone size: NA; CDR3 protein: CSARPRLGISPYEQYF; CDR3 DNA: TGCAGTGCTAGACCCCGTTTGGGTATCTCCCCCTACGAGCAGTACTTC
J gene: TRBJ2-3; D gene: NA; V gene: TRBV9; clone size: NA; CDR3 protein: CASSPRGRLGDTQYF; CDR3 DNA: TGTGCCAGCAGCCCCCGCGGCAGGCTAGGCGATACGCAGTATTTT
J gene: TRBJ2-1; D gene: TRBD2; V gene: TRBV20-1; clone size: NA; CDR3 protein: CSAFLAGGPGEQFF; CDR3 DNA: TGCAGTGCTTTCCTAGCGGGAGGGCCGGGTGAGCAGTTCTTC
J gene: TRBJ2-5; D gene: NA; V gene: TRBV20-1; clone size: few; CDR3 protein: CSAGRGGARETQYF; CDR3 DNA: TGCAGTGCCGGCAGAGGGGGGGCGCGAGAGACCCAGTACTTC
J gene: TRBJ1-4; D gene: NA; V gene: TRBV20-1; clone size: many; CDR3 protein: CSARPPGSEKLFF; CDR3 DNA: TGCAGTGCTAGACCTCCCGGGAGCGAAAAACTGTTTTTT
J gene: TRBJ2-6; D gene: NA; V gene: TRBV9; clone size: NA; CDR3 protein: CASSAPGLTGANVLTF; CDR3 DNA: TGTGCCAGCAGCGCCCCCGGACTAACTGGGGCCAACGTCCTGACTTTC
J gene: TRBJ2-3; D gene: NA; V gene: TRBV6-1; clone size: NA; CDR3 protein: CASKPLDTQYF; CDR3 DNA: TGTGCCAGCAAACCCCTTGATACGCAGTACTTT
J gene: TRBJ2-7; D gene: TRBD1; V gene: TRBV7-6; clone size: few; CDR3 protein: CASSLAWDSVYEQYF; CDR3 DNA: TGTGCCAGCAGCTTAGCCTGGGACAGTGTCTACGAGCAGTACTTC
J gene: TRBJ2-1; D gene: TRBD1; V gene: TRBV20-1; clone size: NA; CDR3 protein: CSARGTALWGQFF; CDR3 DNA: TGCAGTGCTAGGGGGACAGCCCTTTGGGGGCAGTTCTTC
J gene: TRBJ2-1; D gene: TRBD1; V gene: TRBV6-2/TRBV6-3; clone size: NA; CDR3 protein: CASSYSEGGGEQFF; CDR3 DNA: TGTGCCAGCAGTTACTCGGAAGGGGGCGGTGAGCAGTTCTTC
J gene: TRBJ1-5; D gene: TRBD1; V gene: TRBV19; clone size: NA; CDR3 protein: CASTSGGQGEQPQHF; CDR3 DNA: TGTGCCAGTACCTCAGGGGGGCAGGGGGAACAGCCCCAGCATTTT
J gene: TRBJ2-7; D gene: NA; V gene: TRBV5-1; clone size: few; CDR3 protein: CASSLSSGYEQYF; CDR3 DNA: TGTGCCAGCAGCCTCTCGTCCGGGTACGAGCAGTACTTC
J gene: TRBJ1-2; D gene: NA; V gene: TRBV6-5; clone size: few; CDR3 protein: CASSSVNDINYGYTF; CDR3 DNA: TGTGCCAGCAGTTCAGTAAACGATATTAACTATGGCTACACCTTC
J gene: TRBJ2-5; D gene: NA; V gene: TRBV24-1; clone size: NA; CDR3 protein: CATQGATKEQYF; CDR3 DNA: TGTGCCACCCAGGGAGCTACTAAGGAGCAGTACTTC
J gene: TRBJ1-1; D gene: NA; V gene: TRBV5-1; clone size: NA; CDR3 protein: CASSLQGGVMNTEAFF; CDR3 DNA: TGCGCCAGCAGCTTACAGGGCGGTGTTATGAACACTGAAGCTTTCTTT
J gene: TRBJ2-7; D gene: TRBD2; V gene: TRBV20-1; clone size: NA; CDR3 protein: CSAREYRGRGNEQYF; CDR3 DNA: TGCAGTGCTAGAGAGTATCGCGGGAGGGGTAACGAGCAGTACTTC
J gene: TRBJ2-1; D gene: NA; V gene: TRBV5-1; clone size: NA; CDR3 protein: CASSSYDRSSYNEQFF; CDR3 DNA: TGCGCCAGCAGCAGTTATGACAGGAGCTCCTACAATGAGCAGTTCTTC